The clone carrying this T cell receptor beta chain showed up just once. What it binds is unknown. This entry comes from a study of T-cell memory formation after mild COVID-19. The study's findings and limits: CD8+ contracting clones occupied EMRA, while CD4+ ones occupied mainly CM and EM. Clones that contracted from day 15 to 85 were balanced CD4/CD8, while later expanders leaned CD4+. Some clones that responded were present in memory (sampled pre-infection), which suggests cross-reactive memory joined.

TCRdb called the 5' RACE reads again in MiXCR, with one record for every CDR3 protein. The sample holds over 40,000 distinct CDR3 sequences, 12% seen once. The CDR3 sequence is 18 residues long. With V trimmed by 5 bases and J by 0 bases, 11 bases remained unmatched. The germline V gene has CDR1 MNHEY and CDR2 SMNVEV (reference sequence). The sequenced material came from PBMCs or a T cell subset sorted from them (not recorded which). The V call is TRBV27, the J call TRBJ1-1; 11 bases map to TRBD1. The sequence was obtained from a young man who had mild COVID-19 (a few samples of this study predate the infection). Cell type and time point are not known. The CDR3 coding sequence is TGTGCCAGCAGTCCGTCGGACAGGGGGCTTCCATTGAACACTGAAGCTTTCTTT. Amino acid sequence: CASSPSDRGLPLNTEAFF.